These 26 T cell receptor beta chains came from one sample sequenced in a study of CXCR3-negative and CXCR3-positive naive CD8 T cells. UMI labels and 5' RACE were used to prepare the TRB cDNA libraries. Reanalyzing the 5' RACE reads, TCRdb keeps one entry per CDR3 protein, without DNA. This table lists tens of thousands of distinct CDR3 sequences. Sequenced material: memory CD8+ T cells from blood. Every receptor here comes from a human donor in good health. Some clones in this sample may be carry-over from other donors' samples.

The chain couples TRBV20-1 to TRBJ2-3; TCRdb returns TRBD1, unconfirmable since there is no DNA. The CDR3 length is 17 residues. CDR1 is DFQATT and CDR2 is SNEGSKA in the germline V gene (reference sequence). This chain's CDR3 is CSARRTKQGLVADTQYF.

This chain links TRBV4-3 with TRBJ1-1; TCRdb outputs TRBD1, but without DNA this stays unchecked. The CDR3 sequence is 15 residues long. CDR1 is LGHNA, CDR2 YSLEER, per germline. CDR3 residues: CASSQDSGGDTEAFF.

This sequence joins TRBV6-4 and TRBJ2-1. The CDR3 consists of 15 residues. CDR1 is MRHNA, CDR2 SNTAGT, per germline. The CDR3 protein is CASSDLEAGYNEQFF.

CDR3 in amino acids: CASSQGVAGLLSTEAFF. The chain combines TRBV4-3 with TRBJ1-1. CDR1 and CDR2 (germline): LGHNA, YSLEER. CDR3 size: 17 residues.

V and J are TRBV4-2 and TRBJ2-5; TCRdb gives TRBD1 as the D gene, but with no DNA this cannot be confirmed. In germline, CDR1 is LGHNA, CDR2 YNFKEQ. The CDR3 is made up of 14 amino acids. CDR3 sequence: CASSLDRTQETQYF.

The chain recombines TRBV20-1 with TRBJ2-1; the TRBD1 assignment by TCRdb is unverifiable without DNA. This CDR3 has 16 residues. Germline V gives CDR1 DFQATT, CDR2 SNEGSKA (reference sequence). The CDR3 sequence: CSARDIGGASYNEQFF.

The rearrangement uses TRBV29-1 and TRBJ2-1; the TCRdb D gene call, TRBD1, has no DNA to confirm it. The CDR3 length is 17 residues. Germline V gene sequence: CDR1 SQVTM, CDR2 ANQGSEA. The CDR3 here is CSVEGVVWDRHVNEQFF.

In terms of frequency, this clonotype is medium-sized. The chain has TRBV6-4 and TRBJ1-2; TCRdb selects TRBD1, and the lack of DNA leaves this call unchecked. The CDR3 loop spans 14 amino acids. Per germline, CDR1 MRHNA and CDR2 SNTAGT. The CDR3 reads CASSDSVSSGGYTF.

This CDR3 reads CASSLGALRGRIDEQYF. This sequence joins TRBV7-6 and TRBJ2-7; the D gene TCRdb calls, TRBD2, cannot be checked with no DNA. Per the germline V gene, CDR1 is SGHVS and CDR2 is FNYEAQ. This CDR3 spans 17 amino acids.

The V and J genes are TRBV5-1 and TRBJ1-2. CDR3 length equals 15 residues. CDR1 and CDR2 (germline): SGHRS, YFSETQ. The CDR3 reads CASSLVVGQNYGYTF.

J is TRBJ2-7 and V is TRBV5-1; there is no DNA to check the TCRdb D call of TRBD1. The germline V gene encodes CDR1 SGHRS and CDR2 YFSETQ. The CDR3 totals 14 residues. The CDR3 region is CASSLEQGFNEQYF.

This chain connects TRBV25-1 to TRBJ1-6; checking the TCRdb D call of TRBD1 is not possible without DNA. The CDR3 totals 18 residues. Germline values: CDR1 MGHDK, CDR2 SYGVNS. The CDR3 is CASSEYFLEGQGNSPLHF.

The rearrangement uses TRBV6-5 and TRBJ2-4; TCRdb designates TRBD1, a call that cannot be tested without DNA. This CDR3 is built from 15 residues. Per germline, CDR1 MNHEY and CDR2 SVGAGI. CDR3 region: CASSPLEPGKNIQYF.

The chain combines TRBV7-9 with TRBJ1-6. CDR1 is SEHNR and CDR2 is FQNEAQ in the germline V gene (reference sequence). The CDR3 runs to 17 residues. The CDR3 region is CASSLAPRIKMGSPLHF.

The gene calls are TRBV5-5 and TRBJ2-1; TCRdb designates TRBD1, a call that cannot be tested without DNA. Germline V gene data show CDR1 as SGHKS and CDR2 as YYEKEE (reference sequence). CDR3 length: 16 amino acids. CDR3: CASSSDIHTTEDEQFF.

The J gene is TRBJ2-7, the V gene TRBV29-1; the D call from TCRdb, TRBD2, cannot be confirmed without DNA. The CDR3 spans 15 residues. In germline, CDR1 is SQVTM, CDR2 ANQGSEA. CDR3 sequence reads: CSVEPAGIESHEQYF.

The gene calls are TRBV4-1 and TRBJ1-1; without DNA, the TCRdb call of TRBD1 cannot be checked. Germline lookup yields CDR1 MGHRA and CDR2 YSYEKL. The CDR3 has 15 residues. CDR3: CASSQDPGKGTEAFF.

This chain connects TRBV5-1 to TRBJ2-1; TCRdb's D call, TRBD1, is unchecked because there is no DNA. The V gene's germline CDR1 is SGHRS and CDR2 YFSETQ. CDR3 size: 14 residues. CDR3 protein: CASSLGQGAYEQFF. The whole variable domain, remainder taken from reference TRBV5-1 and TRBJ2-1, is KAGVTQTPRYLIKTRGQQVTLSCSPISGHRSVSWYQQTPGQGLQFLFEYFSETQRNKGNFPGRFSGRQFSNSRSEMNVSTLELGDSALYLCASSLGQGAYEQFFGPGTRLTVL.

The chain carries TRBV4-1 and TRBJ1-6. Germline V gene lookup returns CDR1 MGHRA and CDR2 YSYEKL. The CDR3 covers 16 residues. The CDR3 sequence is CASSQEFAAGNSPLHF.

The chain combines TRBV5-1 with TRBJ2-7; the D call from TCRdb, TRBD2, cannot be confirmed without DNA. The CDR3 is made up of 15 amino acids. Germline V CDR1 and CDR2: SGHRS, YFSETQ. The CDR3 sequence: CASSLVVGPAAEQYF.

This chain joins TRBV20-1 and TRBJ2-7; the D call from TCRdb, TRBD2, cannot be confirmed without DNA. In germline, CDR1 is DFQATT, CDR2 SNEGSKA (reference sequence). This CDR3 has 16 residues. The CDR3 sequence: CSARVYDPDYAYEQYF.

This chain connects TRBV9 to TRBJ1-4; the TCRdb D gene call, TRBD1, has no DNA to confirm it. Germline V gene sequence: CDR1 SGDLS, CDR2 YYNGEE. The CDR3 spans 15 residues. The CDR3 loop reads CASSVSGVFNEKLFF.

The chain links TRBV29-1 to TRBJ1-5; the TRBD1 assignment by TCRdb is unverifiable without DNA. The germline CDR1 and CDR2 sequences are SQVTM and ANQGSEA. This CDR3 has 13 amino acids. The chain's CDR3 is CSVDPGANQPQHF.

The V and J genes are TRBV7-9 and TRBJ1-6. Germline lookup yields CDR1 SEHNR and CDR2 FQNEAQ (reference sequence). The CDR3 has 14 residues. CDR3 sequence: CASSLADTNSPLHF.

The chain couples TRBV5-1 to TRBJ2-2; TCRdb picks TRBD1, but there is no DNA to check that call. CDR3 length: 16 residues. Germline CDR1 SGHRS, CDR2 YFSETQ. This chain's CDR3 is CASSLFLQGIAGELFF.

The rearrangement links TRBV6-2 or TRBV6-3 to TRBJ2-3. The CDR3 length is 16 residues. Germline V lookup: CDR1 MNHEY, CDR2 SVGEGT. The CDR3 sequence is CASSYSRGTSTDTQYF.